The clone carrying this T cell receptor beta chain has a handful of counts. No antigen is known for it. The data derive from a study of blood T cells in healthy people across ages. Turning to the study itself: Capture by template switching was about one barcoded beta molecule per two T cells.

The CDR3 sequence is 11 residues long. Trimming took off 6 bases at V and 7 bases at J, with 9 bases between the two ends. Germline CDR1 DFQATT, CDR2 SNEGSKA (reference sequence). A J-beta primer mix and a sample-barcoded 5' primer were used in a second PCR of roughly 6 to 12 cycles. TCRdb re-called the 5' RACE reads with MiXCR, one entry per CDR3 protein. The table records hundreds of thousands of distinct CDR3 sequences, 45% to 50% of them present only once. Overall study findings and caveats: Roughly linearly, TCR beta diversity per million T cells fell as age increased.

Source material: blood. The source is a woman in her fifties or sixties in good health. The chain recombines TRBV20-1 with TRBJ1-4, with unresolved D. DNA of the CDR3: TGCAGTGCGTTCCTAGGTGAAAAACTGTTTTTT. This encodes CSAFLGEKLFF.